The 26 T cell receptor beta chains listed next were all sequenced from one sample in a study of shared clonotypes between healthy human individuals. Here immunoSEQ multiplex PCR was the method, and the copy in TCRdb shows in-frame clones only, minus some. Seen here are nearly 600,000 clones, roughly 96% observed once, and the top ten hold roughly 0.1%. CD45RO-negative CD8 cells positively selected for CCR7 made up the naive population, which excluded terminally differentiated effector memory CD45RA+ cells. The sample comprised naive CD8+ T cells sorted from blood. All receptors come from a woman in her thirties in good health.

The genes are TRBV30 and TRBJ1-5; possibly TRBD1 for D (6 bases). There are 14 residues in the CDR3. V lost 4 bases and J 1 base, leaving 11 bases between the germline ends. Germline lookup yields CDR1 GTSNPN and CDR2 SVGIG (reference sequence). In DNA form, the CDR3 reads TGTGCCTGGACACCAGGACAGAGCAATCAGCCCCAGCATTTT. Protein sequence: CAWTPGQSNQPQHF. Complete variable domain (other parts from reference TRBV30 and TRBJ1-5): SQTIHQWPATLVQPVGSPLSLECTVEGTSNPNLYWYRQAAGRGLQLLFYSVGIGQISSEVPQNLSASRPQDRQFILSSKKLLLSDSGFYLCAWTPGQSNQPQHFGDGTRLSIL.

The CDR3 here is CATSPPSRSDEQFF. The CDR3 nucleotides read TGTGCCACCTCCCCCCCAAGCAGATCCGATGAGCAGTTCTTC. This chain joins TRBV7-9 and TRBJ2-1; no definite D call. Germline CDR1 and CDR2: SEHNR and FQNEAQ (reference sequence). CDR3 length: 14 residues. The V end lost 10 bases, the J end lost 8 bases, and 21 bases lay between the germline ends. Using reference TRBV7-9 and TRBJ2-1 for the parts outside the CDR3, the full variable domain is DTGVSQNPRHKITKRGQNVTFRCDPISEHNRLYWYRQTLGQGPEFLTYFQNEAQLEKSRLLSDRFSAERPKGSFSTLEIQRTEQGDSAMYLCATSPPSRSDEQFFGPGTRLTVL.

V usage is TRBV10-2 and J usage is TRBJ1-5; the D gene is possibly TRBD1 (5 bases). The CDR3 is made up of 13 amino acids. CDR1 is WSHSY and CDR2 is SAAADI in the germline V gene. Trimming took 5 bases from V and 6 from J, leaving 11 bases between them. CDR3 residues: CASSTGFPQPQHF. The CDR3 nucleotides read TGCGCCAGCAGTACAGGATTCCCTCAGCCCCAGCATTTT.

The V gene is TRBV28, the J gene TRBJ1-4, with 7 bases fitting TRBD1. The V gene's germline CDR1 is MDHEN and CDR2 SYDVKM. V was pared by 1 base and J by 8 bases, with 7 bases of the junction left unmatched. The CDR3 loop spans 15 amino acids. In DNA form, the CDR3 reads TGTGCCAGCAGTTTATACGAGGGGGCGCAGGAAAAACTGTTTTTT. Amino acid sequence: CASSLYEGAQEKLFF.

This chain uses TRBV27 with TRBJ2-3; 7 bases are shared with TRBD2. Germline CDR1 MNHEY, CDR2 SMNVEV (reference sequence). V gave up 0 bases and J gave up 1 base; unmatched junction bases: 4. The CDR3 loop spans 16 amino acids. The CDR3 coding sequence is TGTGCCAGCAGTTTATCTCCTCTAGCGGGCACAGATACGCAGTATTTT. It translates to CASSLSPLAGTDTQYF.

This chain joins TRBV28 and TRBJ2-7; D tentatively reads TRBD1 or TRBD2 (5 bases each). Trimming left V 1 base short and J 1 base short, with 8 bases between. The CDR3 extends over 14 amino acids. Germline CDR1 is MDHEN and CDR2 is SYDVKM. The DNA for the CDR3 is TGTGCCAGCAGTTTATTCAGGGAGTCCTACGAGCAGTACTTC. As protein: CASSLFRESYEQYF.

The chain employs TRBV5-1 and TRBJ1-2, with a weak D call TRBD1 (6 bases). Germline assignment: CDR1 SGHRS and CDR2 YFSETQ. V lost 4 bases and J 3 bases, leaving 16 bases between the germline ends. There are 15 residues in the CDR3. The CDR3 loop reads CASSADRWDDYGYTF. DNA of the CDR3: TGCGCCAGCAGCGCAGACAGGTGGGACGACTATGGCTACACCTTC.

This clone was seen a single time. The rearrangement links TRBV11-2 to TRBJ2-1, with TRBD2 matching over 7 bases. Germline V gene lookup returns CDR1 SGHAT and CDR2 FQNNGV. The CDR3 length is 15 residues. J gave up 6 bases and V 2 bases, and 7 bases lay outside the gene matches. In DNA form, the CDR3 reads TGTGCCAGCAGCTTACCAACACTAGCGAGCAATGAGCAGTTCTTC. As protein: CASSLPTLASNEQFF.

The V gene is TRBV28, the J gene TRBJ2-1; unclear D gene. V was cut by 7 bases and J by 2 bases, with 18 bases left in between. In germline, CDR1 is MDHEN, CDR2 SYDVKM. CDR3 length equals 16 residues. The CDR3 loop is CASTHPWAVPYNEQFF. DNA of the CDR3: TGTGCCAGCACCCACCCCTGGGCGGTCCCCTACAATGAGCAGTTCTTC.

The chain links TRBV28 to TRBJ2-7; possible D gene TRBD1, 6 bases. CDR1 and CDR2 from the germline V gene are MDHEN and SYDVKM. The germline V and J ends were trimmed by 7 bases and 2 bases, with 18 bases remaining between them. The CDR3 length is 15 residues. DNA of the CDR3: TGTGCCAGCACCCTGGGCACAGGGCCCGCCTACGAGCAGTACTTC. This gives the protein CASTLGTGPAYEQYF.

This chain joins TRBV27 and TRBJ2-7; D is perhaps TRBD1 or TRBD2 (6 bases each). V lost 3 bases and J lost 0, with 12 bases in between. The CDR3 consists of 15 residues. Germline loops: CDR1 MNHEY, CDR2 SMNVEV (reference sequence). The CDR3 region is CASSFGGSSSYEQYF. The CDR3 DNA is TGTGCCAGCAGTTTCGGGGGCTCGAGCTCCTACGAGCAGTACTTC.

The DNA of the CDR3 is TGTGCCAGCAGCTTAGTTTTTAGTTGGGGGAGGGCCACCGGGGAGCTGTTTTTT. Translation gives CASSLVFSWGRATGELFF. V usage is TRBV27 and J usage is TRBJ2-2; 7 nucleotides agree with TRBD2. Germline V gene sequence: CDR1 MNHEY, CDR2 SMNVEV (reference sequence). The CDR3 loop spans 18 amino acids. V shed 6 bases, J shed 4 bases, and the junction held 17 bases outside the gene matches.

The chain's CDR3 is CASSSRTSGLRDETQYF. In nucleotides, the CDR3 is TGTGCCAGCAGCTCTAGGACTAGCGGTCTAAGGGATGAGACCCAGTACTTC. The chain uses TRBV7-2 and TRBJ2-5; 10 bases are a match to TRBD2. The CDR3 is made up of 17 amino acids. Germline V gives CDR1 SGHTA, CDR2 FQGNSA. V shed 4 bases, J shed 5 bases, and the junction held 13 bases outside the gene matches.

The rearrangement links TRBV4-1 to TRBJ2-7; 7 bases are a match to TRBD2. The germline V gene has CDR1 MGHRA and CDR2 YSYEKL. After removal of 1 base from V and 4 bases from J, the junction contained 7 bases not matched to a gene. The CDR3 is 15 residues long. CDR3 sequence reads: CASSQVMSGEYEQYF. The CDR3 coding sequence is TGCGCCAGCAGCCAAGTCATGAGCGGGGAGTACGAGCAGTACTTC.

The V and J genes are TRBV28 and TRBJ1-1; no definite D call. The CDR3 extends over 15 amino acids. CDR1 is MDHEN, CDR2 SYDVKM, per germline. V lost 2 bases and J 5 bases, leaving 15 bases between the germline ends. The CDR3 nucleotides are TGTGCCAGCAGTTTAGGGGTGGGTTTAGGGACTGAAGCTTTCTTT. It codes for CASSLGVGLGTEAFF. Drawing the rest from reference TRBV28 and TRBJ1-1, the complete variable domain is DVKVTQSSRYLVKRTGEKVFLECVQDMDHENMFWYRQDPGLGLRLIYFSYDVKMKEKGDIPEGYSVSREKKERFSLILESASTNQTSMYLCASSLGVGLGTEAFFGQGTRLTVV.

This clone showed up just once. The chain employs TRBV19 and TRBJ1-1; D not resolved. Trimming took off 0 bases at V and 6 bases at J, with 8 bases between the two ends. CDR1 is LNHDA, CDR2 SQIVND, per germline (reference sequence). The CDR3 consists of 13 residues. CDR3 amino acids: CASSIDASAEAFF. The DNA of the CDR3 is TGTGCCAGTAGTATAGACGCTAGCGCTGAAGCTTTCTTT.

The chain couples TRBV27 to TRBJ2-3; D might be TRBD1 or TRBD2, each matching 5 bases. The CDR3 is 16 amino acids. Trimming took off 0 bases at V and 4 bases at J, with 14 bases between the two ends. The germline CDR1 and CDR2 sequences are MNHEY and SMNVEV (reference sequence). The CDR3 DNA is TGTGCCAGCAGTTTATCCGTGGGGGATTGGTCAGATACGCAGTATTTT. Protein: CASSLSVGDWSDTQYF.

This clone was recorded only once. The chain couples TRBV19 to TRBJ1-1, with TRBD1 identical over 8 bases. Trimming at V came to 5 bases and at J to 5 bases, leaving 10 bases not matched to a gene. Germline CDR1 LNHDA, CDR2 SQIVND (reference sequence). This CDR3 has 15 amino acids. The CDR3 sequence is CASSPPDRVGTEAFF. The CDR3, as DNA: TGTGCCAGTAGTCCGCCGGACAGGGTCGGAACTGAAGCTTTCTTT.

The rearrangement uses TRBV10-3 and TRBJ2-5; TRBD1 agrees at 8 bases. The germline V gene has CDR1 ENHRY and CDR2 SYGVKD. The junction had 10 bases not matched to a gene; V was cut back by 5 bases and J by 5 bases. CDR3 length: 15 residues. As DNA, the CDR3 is TGTGCCATCAGTAGTCCCCCAGGGGGCTTGGAGACCCAGTACTTC. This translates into CAISSPPGGLETQYF.

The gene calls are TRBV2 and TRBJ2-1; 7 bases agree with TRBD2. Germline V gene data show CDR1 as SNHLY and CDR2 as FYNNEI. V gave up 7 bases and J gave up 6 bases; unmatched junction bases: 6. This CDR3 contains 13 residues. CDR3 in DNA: TGTGCCAGCAATGAGGGAGGGAGCAATGAGCAGTTCTTC. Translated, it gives CASNEGGSNEQFF. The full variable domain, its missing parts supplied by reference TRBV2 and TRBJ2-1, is EPEVTQTPSHQVTQMGQEVILRCVPISNHLYFYWYRQILGQKVEFLVSFYNNEISEKSEIFDDQFSVERPDGSNFTLKIRSTKLEDSAMYFCASNEGGSNEQFFGPGTRLTVL.

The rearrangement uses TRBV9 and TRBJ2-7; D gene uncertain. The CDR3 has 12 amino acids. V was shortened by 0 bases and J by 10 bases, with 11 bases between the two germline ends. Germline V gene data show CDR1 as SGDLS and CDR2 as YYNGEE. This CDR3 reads CASSVDSAAQYF. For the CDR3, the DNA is TGTGCCAGCAGCGTAGACAGCGCCGCACAGTACTTC.

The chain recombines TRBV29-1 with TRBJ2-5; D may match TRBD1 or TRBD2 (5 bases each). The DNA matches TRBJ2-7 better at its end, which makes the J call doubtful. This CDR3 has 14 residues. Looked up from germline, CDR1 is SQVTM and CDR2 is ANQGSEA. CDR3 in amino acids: CSASKGTAVYEQYF. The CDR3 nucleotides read TGCAGCGCTTCCAAAGGGACCGCGGTCTACGAGCAGTACTTC.

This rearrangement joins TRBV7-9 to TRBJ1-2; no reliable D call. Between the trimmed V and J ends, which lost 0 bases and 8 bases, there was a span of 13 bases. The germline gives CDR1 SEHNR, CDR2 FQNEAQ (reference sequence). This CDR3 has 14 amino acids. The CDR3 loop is CASSLAGLEEGYTF. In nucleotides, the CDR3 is TGTGCCAGCAGCTTAGCGGGCCTGGAGGAGGGCTACACCTTC.

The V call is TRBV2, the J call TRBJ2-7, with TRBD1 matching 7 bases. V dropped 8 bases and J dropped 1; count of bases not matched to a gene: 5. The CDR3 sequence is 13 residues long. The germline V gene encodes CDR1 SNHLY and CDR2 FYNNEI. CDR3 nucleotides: TGTGCCAGCTCGACAGGGACGTCCTACGAGCAGTACTTC. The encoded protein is CASSTGTSYEQYF.

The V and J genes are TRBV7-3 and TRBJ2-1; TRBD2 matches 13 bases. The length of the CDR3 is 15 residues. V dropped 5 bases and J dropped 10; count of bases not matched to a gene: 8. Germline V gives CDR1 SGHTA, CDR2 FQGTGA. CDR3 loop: CASSPTSGRAGEQFF. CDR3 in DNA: TGTGCCAGCAGCCCCACTAGCGGGAGGGCGGGGGAGCAGTTCTTC.

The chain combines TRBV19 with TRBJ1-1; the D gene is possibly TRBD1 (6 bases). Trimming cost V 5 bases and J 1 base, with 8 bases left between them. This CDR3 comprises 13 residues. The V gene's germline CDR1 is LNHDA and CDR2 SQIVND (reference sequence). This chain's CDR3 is CASSQGRNTEAFF. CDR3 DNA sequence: TGTGCCAGTAGTCAGGGGCGGAACACTGAAGCTTTCTTT.